The T cell receptor beta chain described here comes from a study of metastatic and nonmetastatic thyroid tumors. Study as a whole: Peripheral blood and tumor or nodule samples from malignant and benign thyroid patients were compared.

The CDR3 is made up of 15 amino acids. In germline, CDR1 is LNHDA, CDR2 SQIVND (reference sequence). The trim removed 5 bases at V and 4 bases at J, leaving 3 bases unmatched. Patients underwent thyroid surgery, and none had received any treatment before it. General study results and limits: Reported TCR beta diversity, measured in blood and tumor, was significantly higher for malignant thyroid tumors than for benign nodules.

There are many counts of this clone. Its antigen is undetermined. Per the original data handling: For papillary thyroid cancer, a distant-metastasis classifier was constructed from CDR3 differences observed across clinicopathological groups. TCRdb reanalyzed the PCR reads with MiXCR. The V and J calls here are based on TCRdb, not the publication. In the table there are fewer than 50,000 clones, roughly 15% of which are singletons. The V and J genes are TRBV19 and TRBJ2-2, with 11 bases identical to TRBD1. The sequence was obtained from a female donor with papillary thyroid cancer or a benign thyroid nodule (not recorded which). Some clones in this sample may be carry-over from other donors' samples. Sample: blood. CDR3 in amino acids: CASSPGQGVTGELFF. CDR3 nucleotides: TGTGCCAGTAGTCCGGGACAGGGGGTCACCGGGGAGCTGTTTTTT.